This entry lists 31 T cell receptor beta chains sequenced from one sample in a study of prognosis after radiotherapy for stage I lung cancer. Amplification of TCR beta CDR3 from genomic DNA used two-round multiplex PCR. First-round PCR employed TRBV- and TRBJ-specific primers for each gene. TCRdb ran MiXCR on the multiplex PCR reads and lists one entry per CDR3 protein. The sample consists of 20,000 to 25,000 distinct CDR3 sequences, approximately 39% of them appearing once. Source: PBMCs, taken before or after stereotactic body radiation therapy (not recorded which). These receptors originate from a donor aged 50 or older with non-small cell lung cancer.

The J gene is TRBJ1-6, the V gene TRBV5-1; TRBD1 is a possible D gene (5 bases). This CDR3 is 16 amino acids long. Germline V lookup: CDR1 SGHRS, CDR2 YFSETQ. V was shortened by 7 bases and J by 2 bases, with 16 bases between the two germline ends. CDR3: CASRLGGQAYNSPLHF. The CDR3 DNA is TGCGCCAGCCGCCTGGGCGGACAAGCCTATAATTCACCCCTCCACTTT.

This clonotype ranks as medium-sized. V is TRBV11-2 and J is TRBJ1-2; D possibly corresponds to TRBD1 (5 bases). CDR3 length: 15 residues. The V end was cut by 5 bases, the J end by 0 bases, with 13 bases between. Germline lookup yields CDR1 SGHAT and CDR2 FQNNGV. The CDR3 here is CASSLRQIANYGYTF. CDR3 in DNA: TGTGCCAGCAGCCTGAGACAGATAGCTAACTATGGCTACACCTTC.

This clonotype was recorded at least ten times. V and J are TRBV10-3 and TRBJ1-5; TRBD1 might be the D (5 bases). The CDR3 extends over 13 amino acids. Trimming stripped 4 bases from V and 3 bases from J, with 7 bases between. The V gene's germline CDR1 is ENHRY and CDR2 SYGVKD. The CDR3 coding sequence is TGTGCCATCAGTGCGGGGGACAATCAGCCCCAGCATTTT. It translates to CAISAGDNQPQHF.

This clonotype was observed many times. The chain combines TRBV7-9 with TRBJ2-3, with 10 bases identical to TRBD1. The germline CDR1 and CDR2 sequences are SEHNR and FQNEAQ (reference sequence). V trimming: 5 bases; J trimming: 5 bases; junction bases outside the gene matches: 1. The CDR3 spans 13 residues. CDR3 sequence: CASSRDRGDTQYF. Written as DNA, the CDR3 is TGTGCCAGCAGCCGGGACAGGGGAGATACGCAGTATTTT.

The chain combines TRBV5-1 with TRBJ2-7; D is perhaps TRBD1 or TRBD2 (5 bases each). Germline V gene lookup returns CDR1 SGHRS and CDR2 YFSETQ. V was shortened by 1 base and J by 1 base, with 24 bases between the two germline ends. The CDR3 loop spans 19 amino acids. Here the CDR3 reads CASSLQLDGHGTGSYEQYF. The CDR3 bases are TGCGCCAGCAGCTTGCAGTTGGATGGGCACGGGACGGGTTCCTACGAGCAGTACTTC.

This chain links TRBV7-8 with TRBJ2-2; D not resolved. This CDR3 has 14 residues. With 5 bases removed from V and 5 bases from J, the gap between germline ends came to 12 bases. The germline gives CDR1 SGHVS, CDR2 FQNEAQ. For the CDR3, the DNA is TGTGCCAGCAGCCCCCTGCCGGGTACCGGGGAGCTGTTTTTT. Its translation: CASSPLPGTGELFF.

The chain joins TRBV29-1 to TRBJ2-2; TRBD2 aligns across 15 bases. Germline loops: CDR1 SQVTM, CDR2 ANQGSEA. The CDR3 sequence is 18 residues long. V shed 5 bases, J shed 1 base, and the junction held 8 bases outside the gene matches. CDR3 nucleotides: TGCAGCGTTTTAACCGGACTAGCGGGAGGGGAGAACACCGGGGAGCTGTTTTTT. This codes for CSVLTGLAGGENTGELFF.

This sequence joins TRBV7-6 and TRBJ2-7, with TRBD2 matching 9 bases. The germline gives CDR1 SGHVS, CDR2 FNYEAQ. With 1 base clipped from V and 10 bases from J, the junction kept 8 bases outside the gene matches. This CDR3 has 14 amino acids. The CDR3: CASSLGSAGGDQYF. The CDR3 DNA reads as TGTGCCAGCAGCTTAGGCTCAGCGGGAGGCGATCAGTACTTC.

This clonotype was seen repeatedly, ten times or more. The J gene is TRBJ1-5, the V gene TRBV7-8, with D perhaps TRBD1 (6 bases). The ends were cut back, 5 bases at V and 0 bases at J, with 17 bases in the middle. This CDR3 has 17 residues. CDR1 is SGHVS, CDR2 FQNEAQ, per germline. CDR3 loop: CASSPTGTPDSNQPQHF. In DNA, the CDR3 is TGTGCCAGCAGCCCGACAGGTACTCCAGATAGCAATCAGCCCCAGCATTTT. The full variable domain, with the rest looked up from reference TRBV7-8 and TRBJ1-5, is GAGVSQSPRYKVAKRGQDVALRCDPISGHVSLFWYQQALGQGPEFLTYFQNEAQLDKSGLPSDRFFAERPEGSVSTLKIQRTQQEDSAVYLCASSPTGTPDSNQPQHFGDGTRLSIL.

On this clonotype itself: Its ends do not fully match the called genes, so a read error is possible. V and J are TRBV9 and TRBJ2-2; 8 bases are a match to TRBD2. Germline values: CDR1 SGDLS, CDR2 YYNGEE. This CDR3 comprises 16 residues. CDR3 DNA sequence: TGTGCCAGTAGCGGGAACAGGGTTTTGTACACCGGGGAGCTGTTTTTT. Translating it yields CASSGNRVLYTGELFF.

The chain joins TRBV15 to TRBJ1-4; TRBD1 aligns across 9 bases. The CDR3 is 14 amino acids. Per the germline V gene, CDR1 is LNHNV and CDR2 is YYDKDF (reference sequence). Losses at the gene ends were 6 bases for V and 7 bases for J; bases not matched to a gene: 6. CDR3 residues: CATRGTGSGEKLFF. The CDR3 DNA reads TGTGCCACCAGGGGGACAGGGTCGGGTGAAAAACTGTTTTTT.

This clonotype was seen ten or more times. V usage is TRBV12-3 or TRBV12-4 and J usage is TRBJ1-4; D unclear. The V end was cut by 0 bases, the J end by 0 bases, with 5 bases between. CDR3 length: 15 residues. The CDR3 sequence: CASSLAGSTNEKLFF. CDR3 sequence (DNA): TGTGCCAGCAGTTTAGCAGGGTCAACTAATGAAAAACTGTTTTTT.

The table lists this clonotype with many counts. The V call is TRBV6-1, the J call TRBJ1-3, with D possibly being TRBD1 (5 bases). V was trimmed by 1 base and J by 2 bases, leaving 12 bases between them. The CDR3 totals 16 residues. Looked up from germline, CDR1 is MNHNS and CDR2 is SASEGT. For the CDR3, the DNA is TGTGCCAGCAGTGAAGGGGTCCCACAGGCTGGAAACACCATATATTTT. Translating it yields CASSEGVPQAGNTIYF.

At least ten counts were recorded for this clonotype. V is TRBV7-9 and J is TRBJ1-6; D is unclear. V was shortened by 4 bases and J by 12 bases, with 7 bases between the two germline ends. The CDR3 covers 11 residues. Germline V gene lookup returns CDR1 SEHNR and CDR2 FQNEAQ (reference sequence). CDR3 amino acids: CASSSGLPLHF. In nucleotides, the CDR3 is TGTGCCAGCAGCTCCGGATTACCCCTCCACTTT.

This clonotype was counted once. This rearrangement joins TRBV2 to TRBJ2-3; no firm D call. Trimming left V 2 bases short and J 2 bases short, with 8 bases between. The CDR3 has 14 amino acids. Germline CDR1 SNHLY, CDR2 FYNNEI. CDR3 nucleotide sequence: TGTGCCAGCAGTGAACCCAGGATCACAGATACGCAGTATTTT. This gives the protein CASSEPRITDTQYF.

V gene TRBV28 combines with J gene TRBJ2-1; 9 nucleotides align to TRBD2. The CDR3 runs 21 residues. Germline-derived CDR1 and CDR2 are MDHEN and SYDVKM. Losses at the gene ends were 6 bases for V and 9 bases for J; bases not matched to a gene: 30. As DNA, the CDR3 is TGTGCCAGCAGCCCACTTTGGCACGTTAAAGCGGGAGGTACGGTACTGACTGAGCAGTTCTTC. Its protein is CASSPLWHVKAGGTVLTEQFF.

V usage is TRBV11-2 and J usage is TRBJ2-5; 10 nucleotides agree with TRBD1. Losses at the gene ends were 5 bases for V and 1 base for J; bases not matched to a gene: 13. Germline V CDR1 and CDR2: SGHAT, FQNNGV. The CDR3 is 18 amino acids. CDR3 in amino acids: CASSREYGTGEGQETQYF. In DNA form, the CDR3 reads TGTGCCAGCAGCCGCGAGTATGGGACAGGGGAGGGCCAAGAGACCCAGTACTTC.

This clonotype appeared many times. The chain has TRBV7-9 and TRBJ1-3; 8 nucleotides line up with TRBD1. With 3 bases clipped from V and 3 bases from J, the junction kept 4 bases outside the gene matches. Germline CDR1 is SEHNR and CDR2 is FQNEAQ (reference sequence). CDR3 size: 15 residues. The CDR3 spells CASSLTGDRGNTIYF. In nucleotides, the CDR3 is TGTGCCAGCAGCTTGACAGGGGACCGTGGAAACACCATATATTTT. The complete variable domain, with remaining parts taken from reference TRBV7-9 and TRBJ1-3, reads DTGVSQNPRHKITKRGQNVTFRCDPISEHNRLYWYRQTLGQGPEFLTYFQNEAQLEKSRLLSDRFSAERPKGSFSTLEIQRTEQGDSAMYLCASSLTGDRGNTIYFGEGSWLTVV.

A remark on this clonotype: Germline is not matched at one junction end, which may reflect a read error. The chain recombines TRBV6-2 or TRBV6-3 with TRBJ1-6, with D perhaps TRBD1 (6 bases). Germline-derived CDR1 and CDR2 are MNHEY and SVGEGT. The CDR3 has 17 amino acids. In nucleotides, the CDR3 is TGTGCCAGCAGTTACTCGATCGGGGGCGCAAGTAATTCACCCCCCCAATTT. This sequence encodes CASSYSIGGASNSPPQF.

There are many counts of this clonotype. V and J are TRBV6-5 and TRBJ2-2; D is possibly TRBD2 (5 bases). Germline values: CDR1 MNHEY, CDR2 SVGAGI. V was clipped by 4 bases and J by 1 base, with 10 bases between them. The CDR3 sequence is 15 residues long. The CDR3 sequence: CASSSLRENTGELFF. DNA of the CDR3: TGTGCCAGCAGTTCCCTCCGGGAGAACACCGGGGAGCTGTTTTTT.

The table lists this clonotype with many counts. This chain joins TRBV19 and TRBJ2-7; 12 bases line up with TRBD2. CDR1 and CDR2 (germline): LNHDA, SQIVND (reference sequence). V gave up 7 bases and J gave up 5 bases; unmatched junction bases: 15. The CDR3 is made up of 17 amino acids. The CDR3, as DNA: TGTGCCAGTACACCCCCGACTAGCGGGAGAGAGTGCCACGAGCAGTACTTC. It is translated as CASTPPTSGRECHEQYF.

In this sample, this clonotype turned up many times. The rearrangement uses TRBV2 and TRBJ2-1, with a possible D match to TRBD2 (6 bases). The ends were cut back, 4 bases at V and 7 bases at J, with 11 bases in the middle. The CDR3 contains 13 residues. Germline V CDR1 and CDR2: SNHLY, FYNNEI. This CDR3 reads CASSGEAGNEQFF. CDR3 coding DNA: TGTGCCAGCAGTGGTGAGGCGGGAAATGAGCAGTTCTTC.

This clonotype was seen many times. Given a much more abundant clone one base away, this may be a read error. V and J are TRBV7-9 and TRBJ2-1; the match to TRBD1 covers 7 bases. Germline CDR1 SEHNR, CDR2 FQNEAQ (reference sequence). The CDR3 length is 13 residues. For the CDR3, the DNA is TGTGCCAGCAGAGCAGGGGGTTACAATGGGCAGTTCTTC. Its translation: CASRAGGYNGQFF. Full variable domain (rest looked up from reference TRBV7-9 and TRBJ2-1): DTGVSQNPRHKITKRGQNVTFRCDPISEHNRLYWYRQTLGQGPEFLTYFQNEAQLEKSRLLSDRFSAERPKGSFSTLEIQRTEQGDSAMYLCASRAGGYNGQFFGPGTRLTVL.

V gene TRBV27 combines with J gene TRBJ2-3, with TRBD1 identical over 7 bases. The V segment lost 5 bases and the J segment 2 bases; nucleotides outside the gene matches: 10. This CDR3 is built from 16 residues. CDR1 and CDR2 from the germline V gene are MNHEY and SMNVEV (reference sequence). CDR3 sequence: CASSGDSYVITDTQYF. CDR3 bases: TGTGCCAGCAGTGGGGACAGTTACGTGATCACAGATACGCAGTATTTT.

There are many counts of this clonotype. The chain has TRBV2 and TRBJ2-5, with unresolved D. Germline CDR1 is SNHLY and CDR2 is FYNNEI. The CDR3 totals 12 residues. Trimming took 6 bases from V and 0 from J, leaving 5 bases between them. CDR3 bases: TGTGCCAGCAGCCTGTACCAAGAGACCCAGTACTTC. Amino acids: CASSLYQETQYF.

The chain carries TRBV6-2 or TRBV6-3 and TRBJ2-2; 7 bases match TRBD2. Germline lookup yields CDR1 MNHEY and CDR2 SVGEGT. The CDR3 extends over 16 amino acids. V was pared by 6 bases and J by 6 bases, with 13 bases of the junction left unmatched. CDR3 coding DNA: TGTGCCAGCAGGCCGGGTGTCGGGAGGACGGCCGGGGAGCTGTTTTTT. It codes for CASRPGVGRTAGELFF.

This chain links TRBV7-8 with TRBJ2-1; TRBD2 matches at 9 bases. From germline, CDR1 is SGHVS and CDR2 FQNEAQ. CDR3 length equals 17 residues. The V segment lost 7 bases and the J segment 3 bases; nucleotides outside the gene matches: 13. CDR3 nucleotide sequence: TGTGCCAGCATCCCTCTAGGGGGTAGCGGGAGCTACAATGAGCAGTTCTTC. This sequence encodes CASIPLGGSGSYNEQFF. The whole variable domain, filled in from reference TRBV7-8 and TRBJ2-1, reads GAGVSQSPRYKVAKRGQDVALRCDPISGHVSLFWYQQALGQGPEFLTYFQNEAQLDKSGLPSDRFFAERPEGSVSTLKIQRTQQEDSAVYLCASIPLGGSGSYNEQFFGPGTRLTVL.

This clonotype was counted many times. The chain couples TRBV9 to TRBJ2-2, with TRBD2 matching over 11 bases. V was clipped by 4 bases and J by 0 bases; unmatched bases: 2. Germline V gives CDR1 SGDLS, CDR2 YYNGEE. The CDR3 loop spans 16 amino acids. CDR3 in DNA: TGTGCCAGCAGCTTAGCGGGAGGGCCGAACACCGGGGAGCTGTTTTTT. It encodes CASSLAGGPNTGELFF. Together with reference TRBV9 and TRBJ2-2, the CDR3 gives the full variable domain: DSGVTQTPKHLITATGQRVTLRCSPRSGDLSVYWYQQSLDQGLQFLIQYYNGEERAKGNILERFSAQQFPDLHSELNLSSLELGDSALYFCASSLAGGPNTGELFFGEGSRLTVL.

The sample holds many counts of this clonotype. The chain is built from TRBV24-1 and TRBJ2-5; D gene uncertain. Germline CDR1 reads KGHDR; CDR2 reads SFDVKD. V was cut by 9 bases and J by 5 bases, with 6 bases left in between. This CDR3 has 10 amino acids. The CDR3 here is CATQEETQYF. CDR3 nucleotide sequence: TGTGCCACCCAGGAGGAGACCCAGTACTTC.

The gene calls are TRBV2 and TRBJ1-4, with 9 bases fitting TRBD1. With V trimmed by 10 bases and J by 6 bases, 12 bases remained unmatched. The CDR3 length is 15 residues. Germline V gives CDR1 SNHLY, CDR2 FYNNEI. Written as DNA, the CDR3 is TGTGCCATCAGACTTACCGGGACAGGGCATGAAAAACTGTTTTTT. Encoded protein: CAIRLTGTGHEKLFF. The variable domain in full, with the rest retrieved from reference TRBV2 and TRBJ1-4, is EPEVTQTPSHQVTQMGQEVILRCVPISNHLYFYWYRQILGQKVEFLVSFYNNEISEKSEIFDDQFSVERPDGSNFTLKIRSTKLEDSAMYFCAIRLTGTGHEKLFFGSGTQLSVL.

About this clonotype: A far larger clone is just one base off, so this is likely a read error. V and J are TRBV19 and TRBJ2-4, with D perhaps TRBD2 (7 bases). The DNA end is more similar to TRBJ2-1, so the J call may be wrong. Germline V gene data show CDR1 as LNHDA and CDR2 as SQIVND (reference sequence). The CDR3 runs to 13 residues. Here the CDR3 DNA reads TGTGCCAGTATTACTTCCCCAGGGGAGGGGCAGTTCTTC. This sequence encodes CASITSPGEGQFF.